This T cell receptor beta chain was retrieved from a study of response to subunit inactivated influenza vaccine. One entry per CDR3 protein results from TCRdb running MiXCR on the RT-PCR reads. The data contain some 570,000 distinct CDR3 sequences, around 10% of them seen just once; the ten biggest clones take up 11%. CDR1 and CDR2 (germline): SEHNR, FQNEAQ (reference sequence). Trimming took off 5 bases at V and 7 bases at J, with 14 bases between the two ends. CDR3 size: 14 residues. This sample was also put to use in a study of T cells expressing NK-cell markers. According to that study: As the method of synthesis, 5'RACE template switching with UMIs yielded TCR beta cDNA. Of the CD8+ T cells in about 6 donors, about 1.0-8% belonged to dominant NKG2C+ clonotypes.

The sequence came from a man aged 45 to 65 who received an inactivated influenza vaccine. The specimen comprised PBMCs from blood, sampled on the day of vaccination. The chain carries TRBV7-9 and TRBJ2-2, with D perhaps matching TRBD2 (6 bases). DNA of the CDR3: TGTGCCAGCAGCGTTGATAGCGGAGACGGGGAGCTGTTTTTT. Its translation: CASSVDSGDGELFF.